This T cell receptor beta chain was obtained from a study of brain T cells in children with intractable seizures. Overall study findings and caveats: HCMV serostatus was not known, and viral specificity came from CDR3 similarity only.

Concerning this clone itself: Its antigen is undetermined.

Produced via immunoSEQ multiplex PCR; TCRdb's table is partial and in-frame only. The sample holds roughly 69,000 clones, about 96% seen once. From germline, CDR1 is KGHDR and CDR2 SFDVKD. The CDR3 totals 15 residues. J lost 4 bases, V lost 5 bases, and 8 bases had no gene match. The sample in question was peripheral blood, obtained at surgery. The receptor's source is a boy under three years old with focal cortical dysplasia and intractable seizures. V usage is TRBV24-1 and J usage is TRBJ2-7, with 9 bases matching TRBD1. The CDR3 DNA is TGTGCCACCAGTGGAACCGGGACAGGGAAATACGAGCAGTACTTC. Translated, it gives CATSGTGTGKYEQYF.